There are a few counts of the clone carrying this T cell receptor beta chain. This sample was included in a study of T cells in tumors after PD-1 blockade. Study details: Patients received pembrolizumab 200 mg every 3 weeks or cemiplimab 350 mg every 2 weeks. A subset received ongoing vismodegib 150 mg daily alongside anti-PD-1 therapy. On average, peripheral blood gave about 120,000 TCR templates and 30,000 to 40,000 unique clonotypes.

This table comes from immunoSEQ multiplex PCR, and its TCRdb copy is limited to in-frame clones, with some not included. The sample holds over 60,000 clones, over 65% seen once. Template: tumor biopsy or peripheral blood genomic DNA, roughly 616-6,500 ng per sample. The CDR3 contains 16 residues. Germline trimming cut 1 base from V and 4 bases from J; bases unmatched to any gene: 7. The germline gives CDR1 SGHVS, CDR2 FQNEAQ. The receptor's source is a human donor with basal cell carcinoma. The sequencing here drew on PBMCs, taken after anti-PD-1 treatment. The V call is TRBV7-8, the J call TRBJ1-5; TRBD1 matches at 7 bases. The CDR3 here is CASSLGAGTDNQPQHF. CDR3 in DNA: TGTGCCAGCAGCTTAGGGGCAGGGACAGATAATCAGCCCCAGCATTTT.